The 7 T cell receptor beta chains presented below share a single source sample, sequenced in a study of CD8+CD57+ T cells in acquired aplastic anemia. The template used for profiling TCR beta VDJ and CDR3 was genomic DNA. Each CDR3 protein gets one entry after TCRdb re-called the reads with MiXCR. Of around 180,000 distinct CDR3 sequences listed, under 75% were seen once; the top ten hold under 50%. The sample was sorted CD4+, CD8+, or CD8+CD57+ T cells (not recorded which) from PBMCs. The receptors here all came from a human donor in good health.

V is TRBV25-1 and J is TRBJ1-2; 10 positions agree with TRBD1. With V trimmed by 3 bases and J by 2 bases, 3 bases remained unmatched. Germline loops: CDR1 MGHDK, CDR2 SYGVNS. CDR3 length: 15 residues. The DNA of the CDR3 is TGTGCCAGCAGTGATCCGGGACAGGGGAACTATGGCTACACCTTC. This translates into CASSDPGQGNYGYTF.

This chain links TRBV7-9 with TRBJ1-5; D call uncertain. Germline V gives CDR1 SEHNR, CDR2 FQNEAQ (reference sequence). This CDR3 has 13 amino acids. With 5 bases removed from V and 14 bases from J, the gap between germline ends came to 19 bases. The DNA of the CDR3 is TGTGCCAGCAGCCTGCTAGCGGGAGGGCATGAGCATTTT. Translating gives CASSLLAGGHEHF.

The chain has TRBV29-1 and TRBJ1-1, with 8 bases lining up with TRBD1. From germline, CDR1 is SQVTM and CDR2 ANQGSEA. J gave up 4 bases and V 6 bases, and 4 bases lay outside the gene matches. CDR3 length equals 12 residues. This chain's CDR3 is CSVTGGTTEAFF. CDR3 sequence (DNA): TGCAGCGTAACAGGGGGGACCACTGAAGCTTTCTTT.

This clonotype has just one count. This sequence joins TRBV10-2 and TRBJ1-1; tentatively, D is TRBD1 (5 bases). Germline lookup yields CDR1 WSHSY and CDR2 SAAADI. CDR3 length equals 15 residues. The germline V and J ends were trimmed by 2 bases and 3 bases, with 13 bases remaining between them. The CDR3 is CASSEALTAYTEAFF. The CDR3 coding sequence is TGCGCCAGCAGTGAGGCCTTGACAGCCTACACTGAAGCTTTCTTT.

This clonotype occurred many times. The chain is built from TRBV5-1 and TRBJ2-2; D is possibly TRBD1 (5 bases). From germline, CDR1 is SGHRS and CDR2 YFSETQ. With 8 bases removed from V and 3 bases from J, the gap between germline ends came to 8 bases. The length of the CDR3 is 12 residues. The CDR3 sequence: CASTGYTGELFF. CDR3 nucleotide sequence: TGCGCCAGTACAGGATACACCGGGGAGCTGTTTTTT.

The gene calls are TRBV7-3 and TRBJ2-3; 7 nucleotides align to TRBD2. Per the germline V gene, CDR1 is SGHTA and CDR2 is FQGTGA. With 3 bases clipped from V and 1 base from J, the junction kept 7 bases outside the gene matches. There are 16 residues in the CDR3. Here the CDR3 reads CASSFVLARGTDTQYF. CDR3 DNA sequence: TGTGCCAGCAGCTTCGTACTAGCGAGGGGCACAGATACGCAGTATTTT.

The CDR3 coding sequence is TGTGCCGGGGGCAGGGTAGGGACTGAAGCTTTCTTT. Translation: CAGGRVGTEAFF. The V and J genes are TRBV5-4 and TRBJ1-1, with a weak D call TRBD1 (6 bases). In germline, CDR1 is SGHNT, CDR2 YYREEE (reference sequence). The germline V and J ends were trimmed by 10 bases and 5 bases, with 15 bases remaining between them. The CDR3 runs 12 residues.